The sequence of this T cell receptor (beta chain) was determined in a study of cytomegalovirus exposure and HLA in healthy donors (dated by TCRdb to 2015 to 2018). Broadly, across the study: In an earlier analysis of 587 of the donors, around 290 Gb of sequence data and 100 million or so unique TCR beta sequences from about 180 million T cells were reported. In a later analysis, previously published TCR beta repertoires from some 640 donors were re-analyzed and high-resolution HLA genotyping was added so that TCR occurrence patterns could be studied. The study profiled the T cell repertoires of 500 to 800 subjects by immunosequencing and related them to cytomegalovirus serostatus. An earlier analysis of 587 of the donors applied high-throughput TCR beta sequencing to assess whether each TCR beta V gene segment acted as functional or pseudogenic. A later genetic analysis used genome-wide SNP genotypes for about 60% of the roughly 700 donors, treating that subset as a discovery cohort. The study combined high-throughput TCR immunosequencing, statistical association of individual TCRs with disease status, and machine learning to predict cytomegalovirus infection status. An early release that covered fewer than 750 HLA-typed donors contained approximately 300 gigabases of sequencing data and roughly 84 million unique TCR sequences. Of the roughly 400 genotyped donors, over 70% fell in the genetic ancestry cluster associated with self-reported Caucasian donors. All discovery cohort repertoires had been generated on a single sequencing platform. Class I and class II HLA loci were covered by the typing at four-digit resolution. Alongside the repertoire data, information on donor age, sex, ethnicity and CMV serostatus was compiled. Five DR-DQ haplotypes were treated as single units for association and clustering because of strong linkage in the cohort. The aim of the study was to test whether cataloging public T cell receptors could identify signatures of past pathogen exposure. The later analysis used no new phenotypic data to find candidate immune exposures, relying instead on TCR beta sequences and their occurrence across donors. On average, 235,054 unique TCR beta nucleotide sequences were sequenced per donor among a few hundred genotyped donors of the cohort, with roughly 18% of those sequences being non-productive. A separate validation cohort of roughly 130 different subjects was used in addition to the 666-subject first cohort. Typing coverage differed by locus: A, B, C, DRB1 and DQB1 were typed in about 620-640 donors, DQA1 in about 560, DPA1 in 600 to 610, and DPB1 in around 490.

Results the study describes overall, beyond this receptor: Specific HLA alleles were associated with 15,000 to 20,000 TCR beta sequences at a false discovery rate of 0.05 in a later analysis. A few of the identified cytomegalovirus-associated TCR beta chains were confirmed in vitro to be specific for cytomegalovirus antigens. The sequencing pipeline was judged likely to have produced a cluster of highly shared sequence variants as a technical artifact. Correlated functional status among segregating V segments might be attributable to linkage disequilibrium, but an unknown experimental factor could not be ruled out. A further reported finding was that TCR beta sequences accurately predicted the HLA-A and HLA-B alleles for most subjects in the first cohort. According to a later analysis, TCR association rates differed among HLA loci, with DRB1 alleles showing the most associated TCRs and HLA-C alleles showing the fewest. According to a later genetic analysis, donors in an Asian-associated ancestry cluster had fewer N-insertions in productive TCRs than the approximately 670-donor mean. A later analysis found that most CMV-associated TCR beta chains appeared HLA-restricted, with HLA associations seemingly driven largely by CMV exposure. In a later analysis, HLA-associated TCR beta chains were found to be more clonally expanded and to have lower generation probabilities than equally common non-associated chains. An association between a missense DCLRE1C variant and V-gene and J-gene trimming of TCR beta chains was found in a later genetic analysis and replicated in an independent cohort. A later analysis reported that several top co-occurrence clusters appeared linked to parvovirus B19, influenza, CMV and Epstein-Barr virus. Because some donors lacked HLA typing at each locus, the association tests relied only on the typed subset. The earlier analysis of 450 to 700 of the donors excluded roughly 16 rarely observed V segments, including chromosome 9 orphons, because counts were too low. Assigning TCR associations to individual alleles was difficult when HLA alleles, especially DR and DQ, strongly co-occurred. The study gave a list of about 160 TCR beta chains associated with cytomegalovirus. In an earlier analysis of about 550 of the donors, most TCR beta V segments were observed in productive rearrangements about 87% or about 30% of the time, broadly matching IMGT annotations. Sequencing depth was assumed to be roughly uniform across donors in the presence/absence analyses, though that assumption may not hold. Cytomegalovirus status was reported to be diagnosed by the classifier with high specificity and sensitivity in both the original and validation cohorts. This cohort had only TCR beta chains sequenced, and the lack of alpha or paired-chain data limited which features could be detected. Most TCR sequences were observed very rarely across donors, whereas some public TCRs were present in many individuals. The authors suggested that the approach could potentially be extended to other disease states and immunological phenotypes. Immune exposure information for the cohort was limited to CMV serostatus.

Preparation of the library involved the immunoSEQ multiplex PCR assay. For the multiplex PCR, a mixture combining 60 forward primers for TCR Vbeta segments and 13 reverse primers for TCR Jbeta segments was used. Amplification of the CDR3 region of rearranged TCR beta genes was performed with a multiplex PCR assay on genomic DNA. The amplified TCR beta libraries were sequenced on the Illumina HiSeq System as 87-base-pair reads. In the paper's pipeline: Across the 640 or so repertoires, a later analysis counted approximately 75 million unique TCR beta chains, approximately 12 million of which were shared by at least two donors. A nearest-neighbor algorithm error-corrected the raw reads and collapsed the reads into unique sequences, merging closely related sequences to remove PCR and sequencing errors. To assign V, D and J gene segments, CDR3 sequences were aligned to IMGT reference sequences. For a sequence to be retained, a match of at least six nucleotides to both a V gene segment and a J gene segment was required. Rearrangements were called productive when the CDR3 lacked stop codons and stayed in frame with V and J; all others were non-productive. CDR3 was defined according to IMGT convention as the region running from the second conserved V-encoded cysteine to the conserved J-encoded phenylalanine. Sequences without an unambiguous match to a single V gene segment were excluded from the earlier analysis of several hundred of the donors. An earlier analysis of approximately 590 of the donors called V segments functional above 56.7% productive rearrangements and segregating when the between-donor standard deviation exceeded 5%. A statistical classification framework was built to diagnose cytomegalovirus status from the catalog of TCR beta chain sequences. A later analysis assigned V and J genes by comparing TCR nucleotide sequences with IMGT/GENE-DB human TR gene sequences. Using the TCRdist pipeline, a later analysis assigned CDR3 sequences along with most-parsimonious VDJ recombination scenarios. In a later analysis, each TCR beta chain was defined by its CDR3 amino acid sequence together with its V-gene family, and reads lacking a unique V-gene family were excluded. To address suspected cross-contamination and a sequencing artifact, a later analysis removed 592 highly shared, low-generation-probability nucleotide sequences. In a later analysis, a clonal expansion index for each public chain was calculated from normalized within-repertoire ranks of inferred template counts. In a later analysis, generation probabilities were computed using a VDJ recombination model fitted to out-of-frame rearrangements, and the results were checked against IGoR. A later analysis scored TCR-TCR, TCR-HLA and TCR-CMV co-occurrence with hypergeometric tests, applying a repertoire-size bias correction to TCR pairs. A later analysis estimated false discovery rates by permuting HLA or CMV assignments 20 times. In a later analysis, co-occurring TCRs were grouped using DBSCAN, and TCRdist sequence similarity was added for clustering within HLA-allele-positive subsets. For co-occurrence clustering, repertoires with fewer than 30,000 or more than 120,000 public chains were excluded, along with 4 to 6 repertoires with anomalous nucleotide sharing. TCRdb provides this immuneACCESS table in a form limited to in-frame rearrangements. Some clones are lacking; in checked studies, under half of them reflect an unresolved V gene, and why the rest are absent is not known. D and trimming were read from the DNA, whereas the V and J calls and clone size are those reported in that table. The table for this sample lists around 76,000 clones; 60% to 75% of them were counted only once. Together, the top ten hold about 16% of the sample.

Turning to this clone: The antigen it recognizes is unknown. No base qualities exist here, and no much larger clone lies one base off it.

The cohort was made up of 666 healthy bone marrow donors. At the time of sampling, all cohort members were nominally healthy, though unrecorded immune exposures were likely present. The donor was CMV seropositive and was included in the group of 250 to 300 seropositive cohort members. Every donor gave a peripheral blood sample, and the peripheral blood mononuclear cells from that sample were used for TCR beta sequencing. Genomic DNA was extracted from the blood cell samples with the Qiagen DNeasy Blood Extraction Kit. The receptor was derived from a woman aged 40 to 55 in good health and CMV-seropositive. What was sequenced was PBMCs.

The CDR3 is CASSLVGTGDNEQFF. In nucleotide form, the sequence is TGTGCCAGCAGCTTAGTTGGGACAGGGGACAATGAGCAGTTCTTC. The chain is assembled from TRBV11-3 and TRBJ2-1, and 10 junctional nucleotides match TRBD1. There are 15 amino acids in the CDR3, from cysteine to phenylalanine inclusive. The sequence is cut down to CDR3 DNA, 45 bases in frame from base 1. Germline trimming: 1 base from V, 5 bases from J; junction bases outside gene matches: 2. The germline V gene gives CDR1 as SGHNT and CDR2 as YENEEA.